Listed here are 9 T cell receptor beta chains from one sample, sequenced in a study of cytomegalovirus exposure and HLA in healthy donors. The PCR made use of 60 Vbeta and 13 Jbeta primers. TCRdb's copy holds only in-frame clones and misses some; the assay was immunoSEQ multiplex PCR. This table holds 100,000 to 120,000 clones, approximately 69% found once. The material sequenced was PBMCs. These receptors originate from a man aged 30-40 years in good health and CMV-seronegative.

This clone was counted a single time. The rearrangement uses TRBV30 and TRBJ2-5; possible D gene TRBD1, 6 bases. The CDR3 runs to 17 residues. V was cut by 3 bases and J by 5 bases, with 25 bases left in between. Per the germline V gene, CDR1 is GTSNPN and CDR2 is SVGIG (reference sequence). This CDR3 reads CAWSLPGRLGGGETQYF. CDR3 sequence (DNA): TGTGCCTGGAGCCTGCCTGGGCGGCTAGGGGGTGGGGAGACCCAGTACTTC.

The rearrangement uses TRBV5-4 and TRBJ2-2, with 8 bases aligning to TRBD1. V shed 4 bases and J 3 bases; nucleotides not matched to a gene: 8. The germline gives CDR1 SGHNT, CDR2 YYREEE (reference sequence). The CDR3 is 16 amino acids. CDR3 loop: CASSPRQGADTGELFF. CDR3 nucleotide sequence: TGTGCCAGCAGCCCTCGGCAGGGGGCGGACACCGGGGAGCTGTTTTTT.

This clone appeared a few times. The chain recombines TRBV27 with TRBJ2-7; 11 positions agree with TRBD2. This CDR3 has 16 residues. Germline-derived CDR1 and CDR2 are MNHEY and SMNVEV (reference sequence). Germline trimming cut 6 bases from V and 5 bases from J; bases unmatched to any gene: 12. The CDR3 sequence: CASRGTSGGPFNEQYF. DNA of the CDR3: TGTGCCAGCAGAGGGACTAGCGGAGGCCCCTTTAACGAGCAGTACTTC.

The table lists this clone with a few counts. This chain links TRBV6-5 with TRBJ1-2; perhaps TRBD1 as D (5 bases). The CDR3 totals 13 residues. Germline V lookup: CDR1 MNHEY, CDR2 SVGAGI. Trimming removed 5 bases from V and 3 bases from J, with 10 bases in between. The CDR3 here is CASSLGQDYGYTF. The CDR3, as DNA: TGTGCCAGCAGTCTTGGACAAGACTATGGCTACACCTTC.

The chain recombines TRBV19 with TRBJ1-4, with D possibly being TRBD1 (6 bases). Germline V CDR1 and CDR2: LNHDA, SQIVND (reference sequence). The CDR3 consists of 13 residues. V lost 6 bases and J lost 7, with 12 bases in between. CDR3: CASSQNRAEKLFF. The CDR3 nucleotides read TGTGCCAGTAGCCAAAACAGGGCTGAAAAACTGTTTTTT.

This chain links TRBV5-4 with TRBJ1-2, with D possibly TRBD1 on 5 matching bases. Trimming took 4 bases from V and 2 from J, leaving 12 bases between them. The CDR3 covers 14 residues. Germline V gene lookup returns CDR1 SGHNT and CDR2 YYREEE (reference sequence). The CDR3 is CASSRGGDNYGYTF. For the CDR3, the DNA is TGTGCCAGCAGCCGGGGGGGAGACAACTATGGCTACACCTTC.

The V gene is TRBV19, the J gene TRBJ2-7; 7 bases are a match to TRBD2. With V trimmed by 7 bases and J by 2 bases, 11 bases remained unmatched. Germline CDR1 and CDR2: LNHDA and SQIVND (reference sequence). This CDR3 has 15 amino acids. CDR3 amino acids: CASTLRGGDPYEQYF. The CDR3 coding sequence is TGTGCCAGTACCCTTCGGGGAGGGGACCCCTACGAGCAGTACTTC.

The chain carries TRBV18 and TRBJ1-5; TRBD1 matches at 9 bases. Germline CDR1 KGHSH, CDR2 LQKENI. This CDR3 has 15 amino acids. V shed 3 bases, J shed 4 bases, and the junction held 4 bases outside the gene matches. The CDR3 is CASSPQDRGNQPQHF. The CDR3 DNA sequence: TGTGCCAGCTCACCGCAGGACAGGGGAAATCAGCCCCAGCATTTT.

The DNA for the CDR3 is TGCGCCAGCCAGTCCGGCGGTGCCTCCTACAATGAGCAGTTCTTC. It codes for CASQSGGASYNEQFF. The chain recombines TRBV5-1 with TRBJ2-1; D remains unclear. CDR3 length equals 15 residues. Per the germline V gene, CDR1 is SGHRS and CDR2 is YFSETQ. Trimming removed 7 bases at V and 0 bases at J, with 14 bases between. Full variable domain (remainder filled in from reference TRBV5-1 and TRBJ2-1): KAGVTQTPRYLIKTRGQQVTLSCSPISGHRSVSWYQQTPGQGLQFLFEYFSETQRNKGNFPGRFSGRQFSNSRSEMNVSTLELGDSALYLCASQSGGASYNEQFFGPGTRLTVL.